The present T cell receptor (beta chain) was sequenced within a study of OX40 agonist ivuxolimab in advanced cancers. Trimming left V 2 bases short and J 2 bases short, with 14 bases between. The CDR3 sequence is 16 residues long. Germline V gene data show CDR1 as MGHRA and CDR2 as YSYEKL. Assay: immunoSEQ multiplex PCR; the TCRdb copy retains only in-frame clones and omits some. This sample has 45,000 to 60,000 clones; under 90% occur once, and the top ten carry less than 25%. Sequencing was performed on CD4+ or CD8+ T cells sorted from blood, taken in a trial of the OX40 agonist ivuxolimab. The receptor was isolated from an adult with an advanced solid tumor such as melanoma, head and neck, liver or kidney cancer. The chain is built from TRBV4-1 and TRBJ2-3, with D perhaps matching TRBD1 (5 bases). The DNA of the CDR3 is TGCGCCAGCAGCCAATCCCCAGGGCCAGTCACAGATACGCAGTATTTT. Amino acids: CASSQSPGPVTDTQYF.